Below, 5 T cell receptor beta chains from the same sample are listed, as sequenced in a study of a mutant IDH1 vaccine in newly diagnosed glioma. The method was immunoSEQ multiplex PCR; TCRdb's version includes in-frame clones alone and lacks a portion of them. The sample includes about 42,000 clones, around 85% of them seen just once. The antigens for these receptors are not known. Time point: week 5, during vaccination. It was 300 ug of mutant IDH1 20-mer peptide that made up each vaccine dose, given with topical imiquimod. The sample was PBMCs, taken from a glioma patient whose treatment included an IDH1 peptide vaccine. The source of these receptors is a man in his forties with glioma.

The chain joins TRBV2 to TRBJ2-5; no definite D call. The J call may be faulty, since TRBJ2-7 better matches the DNA end. The CDR3 covers 14 residues. Germline V gene sequence: CDR1 SNHLY, CDR2 FYNNEI. CDR3 in amino acids: CASSEGLVFYEQYF. The DNA for the CDR3 is TGTGCCAGCAGTGAAGGGCTGGTTTTCTACGAGCAGTACTTC.

The chain employs TRBV5-1 and TRBJ2-3; 7 bases align to TRBD2. Germline-derived CDR1 and CDR2 are SGHRS and YFSETQ. The V segment lost 4 bases and the J segment 0 bases; nucleotides outside the gene matches: 5. There are 15 residues in the CDR3. Written as DNA, the CDR3 is TGCGCCAGCAGCCCTCCAGCGGGAAGCACAGATACGCAGTATTTT. This codes for CASSPPAGSTDTQYF.

The J gene is TRBJ2-1, the V gene TRBV7-2; 7 bases are shared with TRBD1. Trimming removed 5 bases from V and 5 bases from J; junction bases left unmatched: 3. Germline CDR1 and CDR2: SGHTA and FQGNSA. The CDR3 has 13 residues. CDR3 bases: TGTGCCAGCAGCCCAGACAGGGACAATGAGCAGTTCTTC. Translating it yields CASSPDRDNEQFF. Together with reference TRBV7-2 and TRBJ2-1, the CDR3 gives the full variable domain: GAGVSQSPSNKVTEKGKDVELRCDPISGHTALYWYRQSLGQGLEFLIYFQGNSAPDKSGLPSDRFSAERTGGSVSTLTIQRTQQEDSAVYLCASSPDRDNEQFFGPGTRLTVL.

The chain uses TRBV7-3 and TRBJ1-2; perhaps TRBD1 as D (6 bases). Germline V gene lookup returns CDR1 SGHTA and CDR2 FQGTGA. Trimming removed 5 bases at V and 2 bases at J, with 21 bases between. The CDR3 is 17 amino acids. The CDR3 DNA reads TGTGCCAGCAGCCCCGGGGGGCAGACCGCCCGGAACTATGGCTACACCTTC. Translated, it gives CASSPGGQTARNYGYTF.

This clone was detected a few times. This rearrangement joins TRBV6-6 to TRBJ2-7; 9 bases map to TRBD2. CDR1 is MNHNY, CDR2 SVGAGI, per germline (reference sequence). The CDR3 length is 14 residues. V shed 7 bases, J shed 4 bases, and the junction held 8 bases outside the gene matches. The CDR3 coding sequence is TGTGCCAGCACGGATAGCGGGAGTGTTTACGAGCAGTACTTC. Its protein is CASTDSGSVYEQYF.